These 9 T cell receptor beta chains were sequenced from one sample in a study of blood T cell repertoires in COVID-19 (dated by TCRdb to the early 2020s). Libraries were constructed by the immunoSEQ multiplex PCR assay. TCRdb obtained this table from immuneACCESS and retained in-frame rearrangements with V and J assigned. These tables miss some clones; where compared with another copy, unresolved V genes account for less than half of the shortfall, and the remainder is unexplained. The sample table records approximately 310,000 clones; roughly 89% of these occur just once. The ten largest clones represent roughly 5.2% of the sample. The sequencing sample was made of PBMCs or T cells enriched from blood (not recorded which). The receptors come from a man in his 60s who had recovered from COVID-19.

This chain's CDR3 is CATSGYGTYNEQFF. CDR3 sequence (DNA): TGTGCCACCAGTGGGTACGGGACATACAATGAGCAGTTCTTC. The chain links TRBV24-1 to TRBJ2-1; tentative D call: TRBD1 (6 bases). V lost 5 bases and J lost 4, with 11 bases in between. Looked up from germline, CDR1 is KGHDR and CDR2 is SFDVKD. The CDR3 extends over 14 amino acids.

The genes are TRBV7-9 and TRBJ2-1, with D uncertain. V dropped 1 base and J dropped 2 bases, with 6 bases sitting between them. The CDR3 contains 14 residues. CDR1 is SEHNR, CDR2 FQNEAQ, per germline (reference sequence). DNA of the CDR3: TGTGCCAGCAGCTTAGGGGCTGCCTACAATGAGCAGTTCTTC. This encodes CASSLGAAYNEQFF.

This clone was picked up a small number of times. The rearrangement joins TRBV4-1 to TRBJ2-7, with 10 bases aligning to TRBD2. The V gene's germline CDR1 is MGHRA and CDR2 YSYEKL. The CDR3 loop spans 19 amino acids. V was clipped by 3 bases and J by 4 bases; unmatched bases: 18. The CDR3 nucleotides read TGCGCCAGCAGCCAGGAAGAGCAGTCCGGGCTAGCGGGAGTGTACGAGCAGTACTTC. Encoded protein: CASSQEEQSGLAGVYEQYF.

The chain links TRBV7-3 to TRBJ2-5; 7 nucleotides line up with TRBD1. Germline CDR1 SGHTA, CDR2 FQGTGA. This CDR3 contains 14 residues. V shed 5 bases and J 8 bases; nucleotides not matched to a gene: 11. CDR3 loop: CASSPGTVGDTQYF. CDR3 nucleotide sequence: TGTGCCAGCAGCCCCGGGACAGTGGGGGACACCCAGTACTTC.

In its sample, this clone was seen once. The genes are TRBV5-1 and TRBJ2-7; 13 bases align to TRBD2. The V segment lost 1 base and the J segment 3 bases; nucleotides outside the gene matches: 4. Germline assignment: CDR1 SGHRS and CDR2 YFSETQ. The CDR3 totals 16 residues. The CDR3 spells CASSLPGLAGSYEQYF. CDR3 nucleotide sequence: TGCGCCAGCAGCTTGCCGGGACTAGCGGGAAGCTACGAGCAGTACTTC.

The chain couples TRBV30 to TRBJ1-1; D unresolved. Germline V gives CDR1 GTSNPN, CDR2 SVGIG (reference sequence). The CDR3 runs 14 residues. Deletions cut 0 bases from V and 4 bases from J, with 12 bases between. The CDR3 protein is CAWSVALEITEAFF. The CDR3 DNA sequence: TGTGCCTGGAGTGTAGCCCTTGAGATCACTGAAGCTTTCTTT.

This chain uses TRBV10-3 with TRBJ1-5; D is unresolved. V was cut by 4 bases and J by 3 bases, with 7 bases left in between. The CDR3 loop spans 13 amino acids. Germline V gene data show CDR1 as ENHRY and CDR2 as SYGVKD. The CDR3 here is CAISVGLNQPQHF. CDR3 nucleotides: TGTGCCATCAGTGTTGGGCTCAATCAGCCCCAGCATTTT.

The rearrangement links TRBV19 to TRBJ2-1; 10 bases fit TRBD2. Trimming took 7 bases from V and 7 from J; bases not matched to a gene: 7. Germline CDR1 is LNHDA and CDR2 is SQIVND (reference sequence). This CDR3 spans 14 amino acids. As DNA, the CDR3 is TGTGCCAGTAAAGGGCTAGCGGGAGATAATGAGCAGTTCTTC. Amino acids: CASKGLAGDNEQFF.

The CDR3 bases are TGTGCCGGGCGGGACGCCGCTAACTATGGCTACACCTTC. Its translation: CAGRDAANYGYTF. This chain links TRBV2 with TRBJ1-2; a weak D match, TRBD1 (5 bases). The CDR3 consists of 13 residues. The V gene lost 11 bases and the J gene lost 0 bases, with 13 bases spanning the gap. Looked up from germline, CDR1 is SNHLY and CDR2 is FYNNEI.